The 2 T cell receptor beta chains below all came from one sample that was sequenced in a study of glioma-infiltrating T cells. TCR alpha and beta CDR3 regions were amplified from RNA using iRepertoire nested multiplex PCR. TCRdb used MiXCR to reprocess the multiplex PCR reads, holding one entry per CDR3 protein. The repertoire has around 130,000 distinct CDR3 sequences, about 22% of them found once; the top ten carry 25% to 30%. What was sequenced was glioma tissue, nonneoplastic brain tissue, or PBMCs (not recorded which). These receptors all come from a human donor with low-grade glioma or glioblastoma, undergoing nonglioma brain surgery, or in good health (not recorded which).

On this clonotype itself: A single base separates this from a much larger clone, so it may be a read error. The rearrangement links TRBV20-1 to TRBJ2-2; TRBD2 aligns across 13 bases. Per germline, CDR1 DFQATT and CDR2 SNEGSKA (reference sequence). V shed 6 bases and J 1 base; nucleotides not matched to a gene: 5. The CDR3 has 16 amino acids. The CDR3 region is CSAYGTSGENTGELFF. The CDR3 region has the DNA TGCAGTGCATACGGGACTAGCGGGGAGAACACCGGGGAGCTGTTTTTT.

Ten or more counts support this clonotype. The chain couples TRBV28 to TRBJ1-5, with 7 bases lining up with TRBD1. This CDR3 comprises 16 residues. Germline loops: CDR1 MDHEN, CDR2 SYDVKM. V was clipped by 5 bases and J by 9 bases; unmatched bases: 16. The CDR3 DNA reads as TGTGCCAGCAGTCGCCGGGACAGTTCCTGGTGGCGGCCCCAGCATTTT. This encodes CASSRRDSSWWRPQHF. The full variable domain, in which reference TRBV28 and TRBJ1-5 provide the parts outside the CDR3, is DVKVTQSSRYLVKRTGEKVFLECVQDMDHENMFWYRQDPGLGLRLIYFSYDVKMKEKGDIPEGYSVSREKKERFSLILESASTNQTSMYLCASSRRDSSWWRPQHFGDGTRLSIL.